This paragraph reports one T cell receptor (beta chain). The entry originates in a study of shared clonotypes between healthy human individuals. The naive CD8 population came from CD45RO-negative cells selected for CCR7, without terminally differentiated effector memory CD45RA+ cells. V was clipped by 7 bases and J by 0 bases, with 19 bases between them. Germline V CDR1 and CDR2: SNHLY, FYNNEI. The CDR3 has 17 residues. Sorted subsets were amplified in replicate PCRs using 200 to 250 ng DNA, approximately 30,000 T cell genomes. The table came from immunoSEQ multiplex PCR; TCRdb's copy has only in-frame clones and leaves some out. The sample has a few million clones; 80% to 95% are singletons.

Sequenced sample: naive CD8+ T cells from PBMCs. The receptor was derived from a man between 18 and 29 years old in good health. Some clones in this sample may be carry-over from other donors' samples. The chain is built from TRBV2 and TRBJ2-1, with D possibly TRBD2 on 5 matching bases. CDR3 sequence reads: CASNKPGDWSSYNEQFF. The CDR3 region has the DNA TGTGCCAGCAACAAACCCGGGGATTGGAGCTCCTACAATGAGCAGTTCTTC.